The T cell receptor (beta chain) described here comes from a study of blood T cell repertoires in COVID-19. About the research overall: T cells, B-cell-depleted T cells, or PBMCs provided the cDNA or gDNA that served as material.

Sequencing used immunoSEQ multiplex PCR; TCRdb keeps in-frame clones, though not all of them. The sample has under 200,000 clones, about 86% seen once. Those who participated ranged in age from about 18 to 89 years and resided in approximately 23 US areas. Participants' reported clinical history set cohort assignment. Deletions cut 10 bases from V and 1 base from J, with 12 bases between. Germline values: CDR1 SEHNR, CDR2 FQNEAQ (reference sequence). The CDR3 consists of 13 residues. V usage is TRBV7-9 and J usage is TRBJ2-3, with D tentatively TRBD1 (5 bases). What was sequenced was PBMCs or T cells enriched from blood (not recorded which). The TCR originated in a man aged 50-59 years who had recovered from COVID-19. CDR3 bases: TGTGCCACCAATGCCAGGGGCACAGATACGCAGTATTTT. This codes for CATNARGTDTQYF. The full variable domain, rest sourced from reference TRBV7-9 and TRBJ2-3, is DTGVSQNPRHKITKRGQNVTFRCDPISEHNRLYWYRQTLGQGPEFLTYFQNEAQLEKSRLLSDRFSAERPKGSFSTLEIQRTEQGDSAMYLCATNARGTDTQYFGPGTRLTVL.